Following are 30 T cell receptor beta chains from one sample sequenced in a study of T cells in Graves' hyperthyroidism and ophthalmopathy. Authors of the study amplified TCR beta CDR3 regions from RNA transcripts. In the first-round RT-PCR of the TCR CDR3, the HTBI primer set was used. TCRdb recomputed calls from the multiplex PCR reads with MiXCR, one row per CDR3 protein. In the table there are 300,000 to 450,000 distinct CDR3 sequences, 15% to 19% of which are singletons. Material for sequencing was blood. The source of these receptors is a woman between 18 and 30 years old with Graves' hyperthyroidism that later progressed to Graves' ophthalmopathy.

This clonotype has at least ten counts. The V and J genes are TRBV29-1 and TRBJ1-1; possible D gene TRBD1, 6 bases. Germline V CDR1 and CDR2: SQVTM, ANQGSEA. The CDR3 is 17 amino acids. The ends were cut back, 3 bases at V and 0 bases at J, with 20 bases in the middle. The CDR3 DNA reads as TGCAGCGTTGACTCGCAACTAGCAGGGGTCATGAACACTGAAGCTTTCTTT. It translates to CSVDSQLAGVMNTEAFF.

Concerning this clonotype itself: Because the CDR3 is missing its conserved closing phenylalanine or tryptophan, this is likely a read error. V usage is TRBV20-1 and J usage is TRBJ1-6; perhaps TRBD1 as D (5 bases). Germline lookup yields CDR1 DFQATT and CDR2 SNEGSKA (reference sequence). CDR3 length: 14 amino acids. V lost 0 bases to trimming and J lost 7 bases, with 10 bases between them. CDR3 sequence reads: CSARDLRGNSPLHL. The CDR3 nucleotides read TGCAGTGCTAGAGATCTGCGGGGGAATTCACCCCTCCACCTT.

The rearrangement uses TRBV4-1 and TRBJ1-3, with D uncertain. The CDR3 extends over 16 amino acids. Trimming removed 0 bases at V and 2 bases at J, with 11 bases between. The germline CDR1 and CDR2 sequences are MGHRA and YSYEKL. CDR3 nucleotide sequence: TGCGCCAGCAGCCAAGATCCAGGAGCGGCTGGAAACACCATATATTTT. Amino acid sequence: CASSQDPGAAGNTIYF.

This clonotype was found many times. The V call is TRBV19, the J call TRBJ1-5, with 12 bases aligning to TRBD1. The CDR3 length is 18 residues. Germline V gene lookup returns CDR1 LNHDA and CDR2 SQIVND (reference sequence). The J segment lost 5 bases and the V segment lost 7 bases, leaving 15 bases of the junction unmatched. CDR3 sequence (DNA): TGTGCCAGTACCGATATCAGGGACAGGGGGCGGGTTCATCAGCCCCAGCATTTT. The encoded protein is CASTDIRDRGRVHQPQHF.

This clonotype has more than one count but fewer than ten. The J gene is TRBJ1-5, the V gene TRBV12-3 or TRBV12-4; D remains ambiguous. The length of the CDR3 is 13 residues. Trimming left V 2 bases short and J 4 bases short, with 6 bases between. The CDR3 coding sequence is TGTGCCAGCAGTTTACAGGAAAATCAGCCCCAGCATTTT. It codes for CASSLQENQPQHF.

This clonotype was counted many times. The rearrangement links TRBV11-2 to TRBJ2-5; D is ambiguous. From germline, CDR1 is SGHAT and CDR2 FQNNGV. V was clipped by 4 bases and J by 1 base, with 22 bases between them. CDR3 size: 18 residues. Written as DNA, the CDR3 is TGTGCCAGCAGCTATTGGCGTGAAAATTTACAATCCCAAGAGACCCAGTACTTC. Translated, it gives CASSYWRENLQSQETQYF.

The chain recombines TRBV5-4 with TRBJ2-1; TRBD1 is a possible D gene (5 bases). Germline V gene data show CDR1 as SGHNT and CDR2 as YYREEE (reference sequence). With 1 base removed from V and 0 bases from J, the gap between germline ends came to 11 bases. This CDR3 has 16 residues. The CDR3 spells CASSLSRQSSYNEQFF. For the CDR3, the DNA is TGTGCCAGCAGCTTGAGTCGACAGAGCTCCTACAATGAGCAGTTCTTC.

This clonotype was seen a handful of times. V usage is TRBV4-3 and J usage is TRBJ1-3; unclear D gene. Trimming left V 1 base short and J 0 bases short, with 7 bases between. The CDR3 extends over 15 amino acids. Germline-derived CDR1 and CDR2 are LGHNA and YSLEER. The CDR3 here is CASSQGPNSGNTIYF. The CDR3 DNA follows: TGCGCCAGCAGCCAAGGGCCGAACTCTGGAAACACCATATATTTT.

This clonotype turned up a few times. This chain joins TRBV20-1 and TRBJ2-5, with 7 bases identical to TRBD1. The CDR3 length is 15 residues. Germline lookup yields CDR1 DFQATT and CDR2 SNEGSKA (reference sequence). After removal of 3 bases from V and 4 bases from J, the junction contained 11 bases not matched to a gene. The CDR3 loop reads CSASQGRGGLETQYF. Here the CDR3 DNA reads TGCAGTGCTAGTCAGGGGAGAGGGGGCTTAGAGACCCAGTACTTC.

There are a few counts of this clonotype. The chain uses TRBV5-1 and TRBJ2-2, with TRBD1 matching 8 bases. The ends lost 3 bases at V and 1 base at J; junction bases unmatched: 5. Germline loops: CDR1 SGHRS, CDR2 YFSETQ. The CDR3 sequence is 16 residues long. CDR3 bases: TGCGCCAGCAGCTCTCAGGGGGCGCGGAACACCGGGGAGCTGTTTTTT. Translating it yields CASSSQGARNTGELFF.

This clonotype came up many times. V usage is TRBV20-1 and J usage is TRBJ1-1, with 7 bases fitting TRBD1. CDR1 is DFQATT and CDR2 is SNEGSKA in the germline V gene (reference sequence). J was trimmed by 6 bases and V by 3 bases; bases with no gene match: 13. The CDR3 length is 15 residues. In DNA, the CDR3 is TGCAGTGCTAGTCGGACAGGAGGGACTTACGCTGAAGCTTTCTTT. The encoded protein is CSASRTGGTYAEAFF.

The rearrangement links TRBV10-3 to TRBJ2-5; D gene ambiguous. Trimming removed 0 bases from V and 5 bases from J, with 13 bases in between. CDR3 length: 15 residues. CDR1 is ENHRY, CDR2 SYGVKD, per germline. CDR3 in DNA: TGTGCCATCAGTGAGTCGGTGGCCCTCGGGGAGACCCAGTACTTC. Its translation: CAISESVALGETQYF.

This clonotype has at least ten counts. The genes are TRBV30 and TRBJ2-3; TRBD2 matches at 8 bases. The V segment lost 5 bases and the J segment 6 bases; nucleotides outside the gene matches: 10. The CDR3 contains 14 residues. The germline gives CDR1 GTSNPN, CDR2 SVGIG (reference sequence). CDR3 sequence: CAWAPGTRVDTQYF. The CDR3 nucleotides are TGTGCCTGGGCCCCCGGGACTAGGGTGGATACGCAGTATTTT.

At least ten counts were recorded for this clonotype. The rearrangement links TRBV18 to TRBJ2-3; maybe TRBD2 (6 bases). V lost 8 bases, J lost 2 bases, and 11 bases lay in between. This CDR3 spans 13 amino acids. The germline CDR1 and CDR2 sequences are KGHSH and LQKENI. The CDR3 sequence: CASHGDSTDTQYF. The CDR3, as DNA: TGTGCCAGCCACGGGGACTCCACAGATACGCAGTATTTT.

The rearrangement uses TRBV6-4 and TRBJ1-1; D may be TRBD1 (5 bases). Trimming removed 6 bases at V and 3 bases at J, with 11 bases between. The CDR3 has 13 amino acids. CDR1 MRHNA and CDR2 SNTAGT come from the germline V gene. This CDR3 is CASRRGMDTEAFF. The CDR3 bases are TGTGCCAGCAGGAGGGGAATGGACACTGAAGCTTTCTTT.

This clonotype was seen at least ten times. The chain combines TRBV18 with TRBJ1-4; possible D gene TRBD1, 5 bases. This CDR3 is built from 15 residues. Looked up from germline, CDR1 is KGHSH and CDR2 is LQKENI. V was clipped by 2 bases and J by 0 bases, with 7 bases between them. The CDR3 bases are TGTGCCAGCTCACCAGTGACAGCAACTAATGAAAAACTGTTTTTT. It is translated as CASSPVTATNEKLFF.

At least ten counts were recorded for this clonotype. The chain employs TRBV12-3 or TRBV12-4 and TRBJ2-1; D possibly corresponds to TRBD2 (6 bases). The V and J ends lost 5 bases and 1 base respectively, with 9 bases between them. The CDR3 runs 14 residues. Here the CDR3 reads CASSISGSYNEQFF. The CDR3 coding sequence is TGTGCCAGCAGTATAAGCGGGTCCTACAATGAGCAGTTCTTC.

This clonotype was observed a handful of times. The chain is built from TRBV18 and TRBJ2-7; the D is unclear. Trimming cost V 1 base and J 0 bases, with 13 bases left between them. The CDR3 runs to 16 residues. Germline-derived CDR1 and CDR2 are KGHSH and LQKENI. The CDR3 DNA sequence: TGTGCCAGCTCACCACTAGGACGGACGCACTCCTACGAGCAGTACTTC. Translated: CASSPLGRTHSYEQYF.

In its sample, this clonotype was seen many times. The chain employs TRBV7-2 and TRBJ2-5; TRBD2 matches 8 bases. With 2 bases clipped from V and 2 bases from J, the junction kept 10 bases outside the gene matches. The CDR3 loop spans 17 amino acids. Germline loops: CDR1 SGHTA, CDR2 FQGNSA. CDR3 in DNA: TGTGCCAGCAGCTTAAATCCAGCGGGAGCCATACAAGAGACCCAGTACTTC. Protein product: CASSLNPAGAIQETQYF.

J is TRBJ2-5 and V is TRBV27; D ambiguous. Per the germline V gene, CDR1 is MNHEY and CDR2 is SMNVEV (reference sequence). Trimming took off 1 base at V and 8 bases at J, with 11 bases between the two ends. The CDR3 covers 13 residues. The CDR3 nucleotides read TGTGCCAGCAGTTTATTTCCCGATCTTACCCAGTACTTC. It is translated as CASSLFPDLTQYF.

J is TRBJ2-2 and V is TRBV5-1, with 8 bases identical to TRBD2. V lost 3 bases, J lost 5 bases, and 9 bases stayed unmatched. CDR3 length: 16 amino acids. Germline CDR1 SGHRS, CDR2 YFSETQ. CDR3 coding DNA: TGCGCCAGCAGCTCCGGTCCAGCGGGAGTAACCGGGGAGCTGTTTTTT. Protein product: CASSSGPAGVTGELFF.

This clonotype was picked up a small number of times. The chain is built from TRBV5-6 and TRBJ2-1; D may be TRBD2 (7 bases). CDR3 length: 17 residues. CDR1 is SGHDT and CDR2 is YYEEEE in the germline V gene. Trimming stripped 5 bases from V and 1 base from J, with 19 bases between. Here the CDR3 reads CASSWGGAGGSYNEQFF. The DNA of the CDR3 is TGTGCCAGCAGTTGGGGGGGGGCGGGCGGATCCTACAATGAGCAGTTCTTC.

At least ten counts were recorded for this clonotype. This chain's CDR3 is CASSHSLAPGFYNEQFF. In DNA, the CDR3 is TGTGCCAGCAGCCATTCACTAGCTCCCGGATTTTACAATGAGCAGTTCTTC. V gene TRBV3-1 combines with J gene TRBJ2-1; D perhaps matches TRBD2 (6 bases). V was cut by 3 bases and J by 4 bases, with 19 bases left in between. The CDR3 has 17 amino acids. CDR1 LGHDT and CDR2 YNNKEL come from the germline V gene (reference sequence).

A few counts support this clonotype. The chain employs TRBV18 and TRBJ2-5, with D uncertain. V was shortened by 6 bases and J by 2 bases, with 19 bases between the two germline ends. Germline CDR1 and CDR2: KGHSH and LQKENI. This CDR3 has 16 residues. The CDR3 region is CASSPIGGSVQETQYF. As DNA, the CDR3 is TGTGCCAGCTCTCCGATAGGTGGATCCGTACAAGAGACCCAGTACTTC.

This clonotype was found many times. The chain recombines TRBV6-1 with TRBJ2-7, with D possibly being TRBD2 (5 bases). Germline CDR1 is MNHNS and CDR2 is SASEGT. CDR3 length: 13 residues. Trimming shortened V by 6 bases and J by 5 bases, and 14 bases separated the two germline ends. The DNA of the CDR3 is TGTGCCAGCAGATCCGGAGGAGGCCACGAGCAGTACTTC. It specifies CASRSGGGHEQYF.

This clonotype was seen a handful of times. V is TRBV5-1 and J is TRBJ2-2; D is possibly TRBD1 (5 bases). Trimming stripped 5 bases from V and 0 bases from J, with 11 bases between. This CDR3 contains 15 residues. CDR1 and CDR2 (germline): SGHRS, YFSETQ. In DNA form, the CDR3 reads TGCGCCAGCAGGCCACAGGTGACGAACACCGGGGAGCTGTTTTTT. This encodes CASRPQVTNTGELFF.

This clonotype was recorded at least ten times. The CDR3 region has the DNA TGTGCCAGCAGTCAAAACCCTAGCTATTGGGGGTATAGCAATCAGCCCCAGCATTTT. This sequence encodes CASSQNPSYWGYSNQPQHF. The chain carries TRBV28 and TRBJ1-5; tentatively, D is TRBD1 (5 bases). Trimming pared 5 bases from V and 0 bases from J, leaving 23 bases between. The CDR3 length is 19 residues. CDR1 and CDR2 (germline): MDHEN, SYDVKM.

This clonotype was counted between two and nine times. The rearrangement uses TRBV27 and TRBJ1-2; 7 bases map to TRBD1. CDR1 is MNHEY, CDR2 SMNVEV, per germline (reference sequence). CDR3 length: 16 residues. With 5 bases clipped from V and 3 bases from J, the junction kept 12 bases outside the gene matches. The CDR3 spells CASSPSGDSPYYGYTF. CDR3 in DNA: TGTGCCAGCAGTCCGTCCGGGGACAGCCCCTACTATGGCTACACCTTC.

The chain employs TRBV7-2 and TRBJ2-7, with TRBD1 as a possible D gene (6 bases). Germline V gene lookup returns CDR1 SGHTA and CDR2 FQGNSA. Trimming cost V 3 bases and J 0 bases, with 9 bases left between them. The CDR3 loop spans 14 amino acids. The CDR3: CASSLGHISYEQYF. The CDR3 DNA follows: TGTGCCAGCAGCTTGGGACATATCTCCTACGAGCAGTACTTC.

This clonotype has more than one count but fewer than ten. The chain links TRBV11-2 to TRBJ2-1; D perhaps matches TRBD2 (5 bases). Germline loops: CDR1 SGHAT, CDR2 FQNNGV. CDR3 length: 13 amino acids. V lost 5 bases to trimming and J lost 6 bases, with 11 bases between them. CDR3 sequence: CASSEGSANEQFF. In DNA, the CDR3 is TGTGCCAGCAGCGAGGGCTCCGCCAATGAGCAGTTCTTC.